This TCR beta chain was recorded in a study of T-cell reconstitution after alpha-beta-depleted transplantation in children. Study observations and caveats: Day-60 TCRbeta diversity that was high in some patients was derived from surviving recipient T cells and thymic progenitors. Where alpha-beta T cells came from about two months after transplant was reportedly several hundred expanded graft clones. By one year post-transplant, T-cell counts and diversity largely arose from T cells that were newly produced.

On this clonotype itself: The antigen is not known.

The germline V gene has CDR1 DFQATT and CDR2 SNEGSKA (reference sequence). The V gene end was trimmed by 3 bases and the J gene end by 10 bases; junction bases not matched to a gene: 11. This CDR3 spans 15 amino acids. Researchers prepared the TCRbeta library using unique molecular identifiers, the study reports. TCRdb used MiXCR to reprocess the PCR reads, holding one entry per CDR3 protein. The sample yields 600,000 to 800,000 distinct CDR3 sequences, 13% seen once. V gene TRBV20-1 combines with J gene TRBJ2-1; 11 bases are a match to TRBD2. The starting material was PBMCs, obtained before TCRalphabeta/CD19-depleted stem cell transplant. The TCR originated in a girl aged 2-10 years with congenital amegakaryocytic thrombocytopenia, due to receive a stem cell transplant. The CDR3 region has the DNA TGCAGTGCTAGTGGCGGGACTAGCGGTTCTTGGGAGCAGTTCTTC. It encodes CSASGGTSGSWEQFF.